A selection of T cell receptor beta chains follows, all from one sample in a study of shared clonotypes between healthy human individuals. Some clones are missing from TCRdb's copy, which holds only in-frame ones; the method was immunoSEQ multiplex PCR. The repertoire holds over 2 million clones, with 85% to 95% as singletons. Source material: naive CD4+ T cells sorted from blood. These receptors were taken from a man younger than 35 in good health. CDR3s include the opening cysteine and the closing phenylalanine or tryptophan. D genes are given only for firm matches. Clone sizes are given selectively: once, few, many, or a class where the clone is expanded.

CDR3aa: CASSLDVTGSGGYTF; CDR3nt: TGCGCCAGCAGCTTGGACGTTACAGGGTCGGGAGGCTACACCTTC; v_gene: TRBV5-1; j_gene: TRBJ1-2; abundance: once; d_gene: NA
CDR3aa: CAIGRLNTEAFF; CDR3nt: TGTGCCATCGGTCGTTTGAACACTGAAGCTTTCTTT; v_gene: TRBV6-1; j_gene: TRBJ1-1; abundance: NA; d_gene: NA
CDR3aa: CASSYGTNYGYTF; CDR3nt: TGTGCCAGCAGTTACGGGACTAACTATGGCTACACCTTC; v_gene: TRBV6-5; j_gene: TRBJ1-2; abundance: NA; d_gene: NA
CDR3aa: CASSVGGGASYNEQFF; CDR3nt: TGTGCCAGCAGCGTAGGTGGGGGGGCCTCCTACAATGAGCAGTTCTTC; v_gene: TRBV9; j_gene: TRBJ2-1; abundance: NA; d_gene: NA
CDR3aa: CASLSGQQNEKLFF; CDR3nt: TGTGCCAGCTTATCGGGACAACAAAATGAAAAACTGTTTTTT; v_gene: TRBV2; j_gene: TRBJ1-4; abundance: NA; d_gene: NA
CDR3aa: CASGHGTSLSDTQYF; CDR3nt: TGCGCCAGCGGACACGGGACTAGTCTCTCAGATACGCAGTATTTT; v_gene: TRBV4-1; j_gene: TRBJ2-3; abundance: NA; d_gene: TRBD2
CDR3aa: CASRTGTGVTGELFF; CDR3nt: TGTGCCAGCAGGACAGGGACGGGGGTCACCGGGGAGCTGTTTTTT; v_gene: TRBV5-6; j_gene: TRBJ2-2; abundance: NA; d_gene: NA
CDR3aa: CASSIGGRFDGYTF; CDR3nt: TGTGCCAGTAGTATAGGAGGGAGGTTTGATGGCTACACCTTC; v_gene: TRBV19; j_gene: TRBJ1-2; abundance: NA; d_gene: NA
CDR3aa: CASSQEVVAGELFF; CDR3nt: TGCGCCAGCAGCCAAGAAGTGGTGGCCGGGGAGCTGTTTTTT; v_gene: TRBV4-1; j_gene: TRBJ2-2; abundance: NA; d_gene: NA
CDR3aa: CASSFTSGLYGELFF; CDR3nt: TGTGCCAGCAGCTTTACCTCCGGGCTCTACGGGGAGCTGTTTTTT; v_gene: TRBV11-2; j_gene: TRBJ2-2; abundance: NA; d_gene: NA
CDR3aa: CATLAGANTGELFF; CDR3nt: TGTGCCACATTAGCGGGCGCGAACACCGGGGAGCTGTTTTTT; v_gene: TRBV30; j_gene: TRBJ2-2; abundance: NA; d_gene: TRBD2
CDR3aa: CASSNPKTEAFF; CDR3nt: TGTGCCAGCAGCAACCCTAAGACTGAAGCTTTCTTT; v_gene: TRBV21-1; j_gene: TRBJ1-1; abundance: NA; d_gene: NA
CDR3aa: CASSGGALLAKNIQYF; CDR3nt: TGTGCCAGCAGCGGTGGGGCTCTACTAGCCAAAAACATTCAGTACTTC; v_gene: TRBV7-8; j_gene: TRBJ2-4; abundance: NA; d_gene: NA
CDR3aa: CASSPLRGGYNEQFF; CDR3nt: TGTGCCAGCAGTCCCCTCCGGGGGGGGTACAATGAGCAGTTCTTC; v_gene: TRBV28; j_gene: TRBJ2-1; abundance: NA; d_gene: TRBD2
CDR3aa: CASSQDYTEGYGYTF; CDR3nt: TGCGCCAGCAGCCAAGATTATACAGAGGGGTATGGCTACACCTTC; v_gene: TRBV4-3; j_gene: TRBJ1-2; abundance: NA; d_gene: NA
CDR3aa: CASRAGRDEQYF; CDR3nt: TGTGCCAGCAGGGCTGGGAGGGACGAGCAGTACTTC; v_gene: TRBV2; j_gene: TRBJ2-7; abundance: NA; d_gene: TRBD2
CDR3aa: CAWSVIRGVEAFF; CDR3nt: TGTGCCTGGAGTGTAATAAGAGGGGTTGAAGCTTTCTTT; v_gene: TRBV30; j_gene: TRBJ1-1; abundance: NA; d_gene: NA
CDR3aa: CASSRQGAETQYF; CDR3nt: TGTGCCAGCAGTCGACAGGGGGCGGAGACCCAGTACTTC; v_gene: TRBV6-5; j_gene: TRBJ2-5; abundance: NA; d_gene: TRBD1
CDR3aa: CASTHGGTDLYGYTF; CDR3nt: TGTGCCAGCACCCACGGGGGGACAGACCTTTATGGCTACACCTTC; v_gene: TRBV6-6; j_gene: TRBJ1-2; abundance: NA; d_gene: TRBD1
CDR3aa: CASSDSSYNEQFF; CDR3nt: TGCGCCAGCAGTGATAGCTCCTACAATGAGCAGTTCTTC; v_gene: TRBV5-1; j_gene: TRBJ2-1; abundance: NA; d_gene: NA
CDR3aa: CASSLRIVADTQYF; CDR3nt: TGTGCCAGCAGCTTAAGGATCGTGGCAGATACGCAGTATTTT; v_gene: TRBV7-8; j_gene: TRBJ2-3; abundance: NA; d_gene: NA
CDR3aa: CASSRAVVTGELFF; CDR3nt: TGTGCCAGTAGTAGGGCCGTTGTAACCGGGGAGCTGTTTTTT; v_gene: TRBV19; j_gene: TRBJ2-2; abundance: NA; d_gene: NA
CDR3aa: CASSQGPSSGRSYNEQFF; CDR3nt: TGCGCCAGCAGCCAGGGTCCTAGTAGCGGGAGGTCCTACAATGAGCAGTTCTTC; v_gene: TRBV4-3; j_gene: TRBJ2-1; abundance: NA; d_gene: TRBD2
CDR3aa: CASSTSSGGYNEQYF; CDR3nt: TGTGCCAGCAGTACCTCCTCCGGGGGCTACAACGAGCAGTACTTC; v_gene: TRBV2; j_gene: TRBJ2-7; abundance: NA; d_gene: NA
CDR3aa: CASSMAGGTLRNTEAFF; CDR3nt: TGTGCCAGTAGTATGGCAGGGGGCACTTTGAGGAACACTGAAGCTTTCTTT; v_gene: TRBV19; j_gene: TRBJ1-1; abundance: NA; d_gene: TRBD1
CDR3aa: CAWGVSATTDTQYF; CDR3nt: TGTGCCTGGGGGGTCTCAGCGACCACAGATACGCAGTATTTT; v_gene: TRBV30; j_gene: TRBJ2-3; abundance: NA; d_gene: NA
CDR3aa: CASSYRGSGTDTQYF; CDR3nt: TGCGCCAGCAGCTATCGAGGGAGCGGGACAGATACGCAGTATTTT; v_gene: TRBV5-1; j_gene: TRBJ2-3; abundance: NA; d_gene: NA
CDR3aa: CASSPTRAGPGELFF; CDR3nt: TGTGCCAGCAGCCCCACTCGAGCTGGGCCCGGGGAGCTGTTTTTT; v_gene: TRBV7-2; j_gene: TRBJ2-2; abundance: NA; d_gene: NA
CDR3aa: CASSVGPSSYNEQFF; CDR3nt: TGTGCCAGCAGCGTAGGGCCGAGCTCCTACAATGAGCAGTTCTTC; v_gene: TRBV9; j_gene: TRBJ2-1; abundance: NA; d_gene: NA
CDR3aa: CASSLGTGPQETQYF; CDR3nt: TGTGCTAGCAGCCTGGGGACAGGGCCTCAAGAGACCCAGTACTTC; v_gene: TRBV7-7; j_gene: TRBJ2-5; abundance: NA; d_gene: TRBD1
CDR3aa: CASSSGQNTGELFF; CDR3nt: TGCGCCAGCAGCTCTGGACAGAACACCGGGGAGCTGTTTTTT; v_gene: TRBV5-1; j_gene: TRBJ2-2; abundance: NA; d_gene: NA
CDR3aa: CASSRPGLARNTQYF; CDR3nt: TGTGCCAGCAGCAGGCCGGGACTAGCGAGGAATACGCAGTATTTT; v_gene: TRBV7-9; j_gene: TRBJ2-3; abundance: NA; d_gene: TRBD2
CDR3aa: CASSYRPDYGYGYTF; CDR3nt: TGTGCCAGCAGTTATCGCCCGGATTACGGCTATGGCTACACCTTC; v_gene: TRBV6-5; j_gene: TRBJ1-2; abundance: NA; d_gene: NA
CDR3aa: CASGRQGAGNTIYF; CDR3nt: TGTGCCAGCGGGCGACAGGGGGCTGGAAACACCATATATTTT; v_gene: TRBV6-5; j_gene: TRBJ1-3; abundance: NA; d_gene: TRBD1
CDR3aa: CASSAGLPGSGANVLTF; CDR3nt: TGTGCCAGCAGCGCGGGACTTCCCGGCTCTGGGGCCAACGTCCTGACTTTC; v_gene: TRBV5-5; j_gene: TRBJ2-6; abundance: NA; d_gene: NA
CDR3aa: CASSQGQGVTYEQYF; CDR3nt: TGCGCCAGCAGCCAAGGTCAGGGGGTTACATACGAGCAGTACTTC; v_gene: TRBV4-1; j_gene: TRBJ2-7; abundance: NA; d_gene: TRBD1
CDR3aa: CASSLTGTDQETQYF; CDR3nt: TGTGCCAGCAGCTTAACCGGGACAGACCAAGAGACCCAGTACTTC; v_gene: TRBV7-6; j_gene: TRBJ2-5; abundance: NA; d_gene: TRBD1
CDR3aa: CASSAQGFEQYF; CDR3nt: TGTGCCAGCAGTGCACAGGGTTTCGAGCAGTACTTC; v_gene: TRBV2; j_gene: TRBJ2-7; abundance: NA; d_gene: NA
CDR3aa: CASSLASPGNTIYF; CDR3nt: TGCGCCAGCAGCTTGGCCTCGCCTGGAAACACCATATATTTT; v_gene: TRBV5-1; j_gene: TRBJ1-3; abundance: NA; d_gene: NA